This T cell receptor (beta chain) was identified during a study of blood T cell repertoires in COVID-19 (dated by TCRdb to the early 2020s). The study in broad terms: Samples from collaborators originated in the United States, Italy and Spain and spanned both the acute and convalescent phases of COVID-19. The prospective study material was composed of cDNA or gDNA derived from T cells, B-cell-depleted T cells, or PBMCs. Subjects who had been exposed to COVID-19, were actively infected with it, or had recovered from it provided the deeply sampled blood TCRbeta repertoires that made up the dataset. A freely available public database, intended as a resource for researchers studying the immune response to SARS-CoV-2, is where the repertoires were released. The samples were drawn from two sources: the first 160 participants of the ongoing ImmuneRACE study, and fewer than 1,500 subjects contributed by 6 global collaborators. The sample metadata nearly always contained a de-identified subject ID, COVID-19 status, age in years and sex. HLA class I and class II types, where available, came from metadata supplied by the sample provider rather than from assay-based typing. Paper-wide results and their limitations: The amount of clinical and demographic metadata varied by source and participant and was provided uncurated.

The immunoSEQ Assay, a bias-controlled multiplex PCR, was used to amplify TCRbeta CDR3 regions from genomic DNA. In the paper's pipeline: Nucleated cell counts per sample were estimated from amplification of reference gene primers within the assay. To quantify the absolute abundance of each unique TCRbeta CDR3 rearrangement, sequence reads were collapsed and filtered. For each sample, productive Simpson clonality was calculated as the square root of Simpson's diversity index over productive rearrangements. What TCRdb holds here is the immuneACCESS table cut down to in-frame rearrangements. Part of the clones is not present; checked against another copy, under half of the missing clones reflect an unresolved V gene, and the others are unexplained. V and J calls and clone size are given by that table; D and trimming were obtained from the DNA. Across this sample there are some 59,000 clones, with about 80% seen only once. The ten largest make up around 21% of the sample.

Ends trimmed: V by 1 base, J by 3 bases; bases unmatched to a gene: 4. The germline V gene yields SQVTM for CDR1 and ANQGSEA for CDR2. The CDR3 runs 14 amino acids, cysteine and phenylalanine included. Solely the CDR3 DNA is kept, with 42 bases framed from the first base. In Seattle, one collaborating source enrolled patients while the infection was active and tracked those patients longitudinally over the course of disease. Whole blood was collected in K2EDTA tubes by collaborating institutions according to the institutions' own protocols. Collaborator samples were shipped for TCRbeta analysis as frozen whole blood, isolated PBMCs, or DNA extracted from either sample type. A remark on this clone: Its antigen is currently not known. Base qualities are not recorded, but no much larger clone differs from it by a single base.

The rearranged chain carries TRBV29-1 and TRBJ2-7, with TRBD1 identical over 9 junction bases. Sequences were obtained from peripheral blood. The source is a man between 25 and 39 years old with COVID-19, enrolled during active disease. The DNA sequence is given as TGCAGCGTTGAAGCTGAGGACAGGGGCTACGAGCAGTACTTC. This translates into CSVEAEDRGYEQYF.